The 27 T cell receptor beta chains listed next were all sequenced from one sample in a study of blood T cell repertoires in COVID-19. Measured with immunoSEQ multiplex PCR; TCRdb has only the in-frame clones, and not every one. The sample has 150,000 or so clones, approximately 88% seen once. The sample comprised peripheral blood. The receptor source for this set is a woman between 45 and 65 years old with acute or convalescent COVID-19.

The chain is built from TRBV19 and TRBJ2-2, with D perhaps matching TRBD2 (5 bases). The CDR3 extends over 14 amino acids. Trimming stripped 9 bases from V and 1 base from J, with 12 bases between. Per germline, CDR1 LNHDA and CDR2 SQIVND (reference sequence). The CDR3 sequence is CASRYGMNTGELFF. CDR3 nucleotide sequence: TGTGCCAGCCGATACGGGATGAACACCGGGGAGCTGTTTTTT.

This clone was counted only a few times. The chain carries TRBV7-9 and TRBJ1-5; no clear D gene. The germline V and J ends were trimmed by 5 bases and 7 bases, with 15 bases remaining between them. Per the germline V gene, CDR1 is SEHNR and CDR2 is FQNEAQ (reference sequence). This CDR3 spans 14 amino acids. The DNA of the CDR3 is TGTGCCAGCAGCCCCGGGGAGGTAGCACAGCCCCAGCATTTT. Encoded protein: CASSPGEVAQPQHF.

V is TRBV5-1 and J is TRBJ2-1; 7 nucleotides line up with TRBD2. Germline CDR1 reads SGHRS; CDR2 reads YFSETQ. V dropped 4 bases and J dropped 3; count of bases not matched to a gene: 4. The CDR3 has 14 residues. CDR3 in amino acids: CASSGLVGYNEQFF. DNA of the CDR3: TGCGCCAGCAGCGGACTAGTGGGCTACAATGAGCAGTTCTTC.

This chain connects TRBV3-1 (or the pseudogene TRBV3-2) to TRBJ2-5; weak D call: TRBD2 (6 bases). The V end was cut by 1 base, the J end by 1 base, with 19 bases between. Germline-derived CDR1 and CDR2 are LGHDT and YNNKEL (reference sequence). The length of the CDR3 is 18 residues. CDR3 bases: TGTGCCAGCAGCCAAGCCGGCAGCGGGCGACCATTCCAAGAGACCCAGTACTTC. It codes for CASSQAGSGRPFQETQYF.

This clone was observed once. The chain joins TRBV19 to TRBJ2-7; weak D call: TRBD1 (5 bases). The CDR3 sequence is 13 residues long. Germline V gene lookup returns CDR1 LNHDA and CDR2 SQIVND (reference sequence). V gave up 5 bases and J gave up 2 bases, with 10 bases separating them. CDR3 sequence reads: CASSRQWTYEQYF. The CDR3 bases are TGTGCCAGTAGTCGACAGTGGACCTACGAGCAGTACTTC.

The rearrangement uses TRBV7-2 and TRBJ2-1; 9 bases match TRBD1. This CDR3 comprises 15 residues. The J segment lost 6 bases and the V segment lost 2 bases, leaving 5 bases of the junction unmatched. Germline CDR1 reads SGHTA; CDR2 reads FQGNSA. The CDR3 nucleotides read TGTGCCAGCAGCTTAAGGACAGGGGACCCCAATGAGCAGTTCTTC. Translating it yields CASSLRTGDPNEQFF.

The chain joins TRBV7-2 to TRBJ2-1, with 10 bases identical to TRBD2. V trimming: 1 base; J trimming: 8 bases; junction bases outside the gene matches: 2. Per the germline V gene, CDR1 is SGHTA and CDR2 is FQGNSA. The CDR3 is made up of 14 amino acids. The CDR3 here is CASSLGTSGYEQFF. The CDR3 DNA sequence: TGTGCCAGCAGCTTAGGGACTAGCGGTTATGAGCAGTTCTTC. The whole variable domain, remainder taken from reference TRBV7-2 and TRBJ2-1, is GAGVSQSPSNKVTEKGKDVELRCDPISGHTALYWYRQSLGQGLEFLIYFQGNSAPDKSGLPSDRFSAERTGGSVSTLTIQRTQQEDSAVYLCASSLGTSGYEQFFGPGTRLTVL.

In its sample, this clone was seen once. V usage is TRBV3-1 (or the pseudogene TRBV3-2) and J usage is TRBJ2-5; 10 bases agree with TRBD1. J gave up 5 bases and V 3 bases, and 6 bases lay outside the gene matches. This CDR3 is built from 15 residues. The germline V gene has CDR1 LGHDT and CDR2 YNNKEL (reference sequence). As DNA, the CDR3 is TGTGCCAGCAGCCACCGACAGGGGGCGGGGGAGACCCAGTACTTC. This sequence encodes CASSHRQGAGETQYF.

V and J are TRBV18 and TRBJ2-7, with 8 bases identical to TRBD1. Germline CDR1 is KGHSH and CDR2 is LQKENI. Unmatched junction bases numbered 10, after V lost 3 bases and J lost 3 bases. CDR3 length equals 16 residues. In nucleotides, the CDR3 is TGTGCCAGCTCACCCCTCCACGGACAGGGAGGCTACGAGCAGTACTTC. Amino acid sequence: CASSPLHGQGGYEQYF.

The CDR3 is CASSFLGSLSGNTIYF. CDR3 sequence (DNA): TGTGCCAGCAGTTTCTTGGGCAGTCTCTCTGGAAACACCATATATTTT. This sequence joins TRBV28 and TRBJ1-3; D unresolved. The germline CDR1 and CDR2 sequences are MDHEN and SYDVKM. This CDR3 contains 16 residues. Trimming removed 3 bases at V and 0 bases at J, with 12 bases between.

The chain recombines TRBV29-1 with TRBJ1-5; TRBD1 aligns across 10 bases. The junction had 14 bases not matched to a gene; V was cut back by 4 bases and J by 2 bases. The CDR3 is 18 residues long. CDR1 SQVTM and CDR2 ANQGSEA come from the germline V gene. CDR3 sequence: CSVGDSGQGRLGNQPQHF. DNA of the CDR3: TGCAGCGTTGGGGATTCGGGACAGGGGAGATTGGGCAATCAGCCCCAGCATTTT.

The chain employs TRBV9 and TRBJ1-3, with D possibly TRBD1 on 5 matching bases. Trimming stripped 0 bases from V and 0 bases from J, with 16 bases between. Germline CDR1 reads SGDLS; CDR2 reads YYNGEE. The CDR3 has 18 residues. The chain's CDR3 is CASSVGKGPESSGNTIYF. The CDR3 bases are TGTGCCAGCAGCGTAGGGAAGGGGCCGGAAAGCTCTGGAAACACCATATATTTT.

This clone was counted a single time. This sequence joins TRBV19 and TRBJ1-6; 7 bases align to TRBD1. This CDR3 contains 14 residues. With V trimmed by 9 bases and J by 7 bases, 9 bases remained unmatched. Germline-derived CDR1 and CDR2 are LNHDA and SQIVND (reference sequence). Here the CDR3 reads CASTGVEKNSPLHF. The CDR3 nucleotides are TGTGCCAGCACAGGGGTCGAAAAGAATTCACCCCTCCACTTT.

V and J are TRBV19 and TRBJ1-2; D is possibly TRBD1 (5 bases). CDR3 size: 14 residues. The V gene lost 6 bases and the J gene lost 5 bases, with 16 bases spanning the gap. Germline CDR1 and CDR2: LNHDA and SQIVND (reference sequence). Written as DNA, the CDR3 is TGTGCCAGTAGCCACCAAGACAGACCGTATGGCTACACCTTC. Protein: CASSHQDRPYGYTF.

The V gene is TRBV5-1, the J gene TRBJ1-1; 7 nucleotides line up with TRBD1. Per germline, CDR1 SGHRS and CDR2 YFSETQ. The CDR3 totals 15 residues. With V trimmed by 4 bases and J by 0 bases, 6 bases remained unmatched. The CDR3 DNA sequence: TGCGCCAGCAGCACCCGGGGACAGATGAACACTGAAGCTTTCTTT. Its translation: CASSTRGQMNTEAFF.

V is TRBV7-8 and J is TRBJ1-1; maybe TRBD1 (5 bases). Germline V lookup: CDR1 SGHVS, CDR2 FQNEAQ. The CDR3 is 17 amino acids. The V gene lost 2 bases and the J gene lost 0 bases, with 16 bases spanning the gap. The CDR3 is CASSLISQGTLNTEAFF. As DNA, the CDR3 is TGTGCCAGCAGCTTAATTAGCCAGGGCACCCTGAACACTGAAGCTTTCTTT.

The CDR3: CASSPDSVYGYTF. CDR3 sequence (DNA): TGTGCCAGCAGCCCGGACAGCGTCTATGGCTACACCTTC. V usage is TRBV5-4 and J usage is TRBJ1-2; D perhaps matches TRBD1 (6 bases). Germline-derived CDR1 and CDR2 are SGHNT and YYREEE (reference sequence). V lost 4 bases and J 4 bases, leaving 11 bases between the germline ends. The CDR3 runs to 13 residues.

This sequence joins TRBV7-6 and TRBJ2-7; D is unclear. CDR3 size: 14 residues. CDR1 and CDR2 from the germline V gene are SGHVS and FNYEAQ. The V end lost 4 bases, the J end lost 1 base, and 11 bases lay between the germline ends. The CDR3 DNA sequence: TGTGCCAGCAGCTCGCTAGATCAATCCTACGAGCAGTACTTC. Its protein product is CASSSLDQSYEQYF.

The chain links TRBV6-5 to TRBJ1-1, with 10 bases identical to TRBD1. This CDR3 is built from 16 residues. Germline assignment: CDR1 MNHEY and CDR2 SVGAGI. V trimming: 4 bases; J trimming: 3 bases; junction bases outside the gene matches: 8. The CDR3 loop is CASSSLTGGRDTEAFF. The CDR3 DNA is TGTGCCAGCAGTTCTCTGACAGGGGGCCGAGACACTGAAGCTTTCTTT.

The rearrangement joins TRBV2 to TRBJ2-7; 10 positions agree with TRBD1. In germline, CDR1 is SNHLY, CDR2 FYNNEI. The CDR3 covers 15 residues. The V and J ends lost 6 bases and 0 bases, in that order; junction bases with no gene match: 5. CDR3 nucleotides: TGTGCCAGCAGGAGAGGGACAGGGGACTCCTACGAGCAGTACTTC. Its protein product is CASRRGTGDSYEQYF.

This rearrangement joins TRBV5-1 to TRBJ2-1; 10 nucleotides line up with TRBD2. Unmatched junction bases numbered 6, after V lost 4 bases and J lost 5 bases. The CDR3 contains 15 residues. Per germline, CDR1 SGHRS and CDR2 YFSETQ. The CDR3 loop reads CASSPSGLADNEQFF. The CDR3 nucleotides read TGCGCCAGCAGCCCATCCGGACTAGCGGACAATGAGCAGTTCTTC.

The chain employs TRBV5-1 and TRBJ2-5; 7 positions agree with TRBD1. Germline CDR1 SGHRS, CDR2 YFSETQ. The length of the CDR3 is 14 residues. The junction had 4 bases not matched to a gene; V was cut back by 4 bases and J by 1 base. The CDR3: CASSPGTAQETQYF. The CDR3 coding sequence is TGCGCCAGCAGCCCCGGGACAGCCCAAGAGACCCAGTACTTC.

The rearrangement joins TRBV30 to TRBJ2-5; 8 bases fit TRBD2. The CDR3 spans 15 residues. Trimming cost V 7 bases and J 4 bases; bases outside gene matches: 14. Germline values: CDR1 GTSNPN, CDR2 SVGIG (reference sequence). CDR3 loop: CASSSGLVSRETQYF. CDR3 nucleotide sequence: TGTGCCTCGTCGTCGGGACTAGTTTCTAGAGAGACCCAGTACTTC.

The rearrangement uses TRBV5-6 and TRBJ2-2; possible D gene TRBD1, 6 bases. The germline V gene has CDR1 SGHDT and CDR2 YYEEEE. Trimming removed 2 bases from V and 1 base from J, with 9 bases in between. The CDR3 extends over 15 amino acids. Here the CDR3 DNA reads TGTGCCAGCAGCTTTATGACAGGGAACACCGGGGAGCTGTTTTTT. Residues: CASSFMTGNTGELFF.

The genes are TRBV6-2 or TRBV6-3 and TRBJ1-2, with TRBD1 identical over 10 bases. CDR1 and CDR2 from the germline V gene are MNHEY and SVGEGT. With 6 bases clipped from V and 2 bases from J, the junction kept 6 bases outside the gene matches. This CDR3 is built from 15 residues. The CDR3 coding sequence is TGTGCCAGCAGCTCCGGGACAGGGGAGAACTATGGCTACACCTTC. It translates to CASSSGTGENYGYTF.

This sequence joins TRBV3-1 (or the pseudogene TRBV3-2) and TRBJ2-1; the match to TRBD2 covers 9 bases. CDR1 is LGHDT and CDR2 is YNNKEL in the germline V gene (reference sequence). With 3 bases clipped from V and 1 base from J, the junction kept 4 bases outside the gene matches. There are 16 residues in the CDR3. This chain's CDR3 is CASSQGSGSSYNEQFF. The CDR3 DNA sequence: TGTGCCAGCAGCCAGGGTAGCGGGAGTTCCTACAATGAGCAGTTCTTC.

The chain carries TRBV10-3 and TRBJ2-5; 7 bases match TRBD1. The germline CDR1 and CDR2 sequences are ENHRY and SYGVKD. V gave up 3 bases and J gave up 5 bases; unmatched junction bases: 3. The CDR3 runs to 13 residues. The CDR3 sequence: CAISEGGRETQYF. The CDR3 bases are TGTGCCATCAGTGAAGGGGGCCGTGAGACCCAGTACTTC.